The 12 T cell receptor beta chains given below trace back to one sample, sequenced in a study of T-cell memory formation after mild COVID-19. TCRdb reprocessed the 5' RACE reads with MiXCR, giving one entry per CDR3 protein. The data contain hundreds of thousands of distinct CDR3 sequences, 24% of them seen just once; the ten biggest clones take up around 8.7%. Sequencing input: PBMCs or a T cell subset sorted from them (not recorded which). Every receptor here comes from an adult woman who had mild COVID-19 (a few samples of this study predate the infection). Cell type and time point are not known.

The chain employs TRBV5-1 and TRBJ1-2; D remains ambiguous. Trimming removed 4 bases from V and 3 bases from J, with 10 bases in between. The CDR3 contains 13 residues. Looked up from germline, CDR1 is SGHRS and CDR2 is YFSETQ. This chain's CDR3 is CASSPRGDYGYTF. As DNA, the CDR3 is TGCGCCAGCAGCCCCCGCGGAGACTATGGCTACACCTTC.

The chain's CDR3 is CASSLPKGDSQETQYF. DNA for the CDR3: TGTGCCAGCAGCCTTCCGAAGGGGGACTCTCAAGAGACCCAGTACTTC. The J gene is TRBJ2-5, the V gene TRBV3-1, with D perhaps being TRBD1 or TRBD2 (6 bases each). Per the germline V gene, CDR1 is LGHDT and CDR2 is YNNKEL (reference sequence). Trimming removed 4 bases at V and 2 bases at J, with 17 bases between. The CDR3 totals 16 residues.

The chain combines TRBV6-5 with TRBJ1-2; no clear D. CDR1 is MNHEY, CDR2 SVGAGI, per germline. V was trimmed by 5 bases and J by 0 bases, leaving 16 bases between them. The CDR3 has 16 amino acids. The CDR3 protein is CASSRGIGLANYGYTF. The CDR3 DNA reads as TGTGCCAGCAGTCGGGGTATAGGGCTAGCTAACTATGGCTACACCTTC.

This clonotype has only a few counts. The chain has TRBV24-1 and TRBJ1-1, with D unclear. V gave up 7 bases and J gave up 5 bases, with 13 bases separating them. This CDR3 contains 13 residues. Germline V gene lookup returns CDR1 KGHDR and CDR2 SFDVKD. The CDR3 region is CATRAASGTEAFF. CDR3 in DNA: TGTGCCACCAGGGCCGCGTCGGGGACTGAAGCTTTCTTT.

V usage is TRBV30 and J usage is TRBJ2-1, with 7 bases matching TRBD2. There are 16 residues in the CDR3. CDR1 is GTSNPN, CDR2 SVGIG, per germline (reference sequence). The V gene end was trimmed by 3 bases and the J gene end by 9 bases; junction bases not matched to a gene: 17. CDR3 region: CAWRTPGGGGRSEQFF. For the CDR3, the DNA is TGTGCCTGGAGGACCCCGGGCGGGGGAGGGCGGAGTGAGCAGTTCTTC.

V gene TRBV2 combines with J gene TRBJ2-1; D is unclear. In germline, CDR1 is SNHLY, CDR2 FYNNEI. The CDR3 contains 12 residues. V dropped 4 bases and J dropped 6 bases, with 7 bases sitting between them. The CDR3 loop is CASSGSGNEQFF. CDR3 nucleotide sequence: TGTGCCAGCAGTGGATCGGGCAATGAGCAGTTCTTC.

The chain links TRBV12-3 or TRBV12-4 to TRBJ2-1; D is uncertain. Trimming took off 5 bases at V and 0 bases at J, with 11 bases between the two ends. The CDR3 extends over 15 amino acids. CDR3 region: CASSPDIVSYNEQFF. The CDR3 nucleotides read TGTGCCAGCAGTCCAGACATCGTCTCCTACAATGAGCAGTTCTTC.

The chain has TRBV24-1 and TRBJ2-2; the match to TRBD2 covers 7 bases. Germline CDR1 KGHDR, CDR2 SFDVKD. Germline trimming cut 4 bases from V and 1 base from J; bases unmatched to any gene: 5. CDR3 size: 16 residues. CDR3 sequence (DNA): TGTGCCACCAGTGACCCCGGGAGGAGGAACACCGGGGAGCTGTTTTTT. This translates into CATSDPGRRNTGELFF.

V and J are TRBV7-3 and TRBJ2-3; 7 bases are a match to TRBD2. The trim removed 5 bases at V and 2 bases at J, leaving 13 bases unmatched. The germline V gene encodes CDR1 SGHTA and CDR2 FQGTGA. CDR3 length equals 17 residues. The chain's CDR3 is CASSLRGSGILTDTQYF. In nucleotides, the CDR3 is TGTGCCAGCAGCCTCCGGGGAAGCGGGATCCTCACAGATACGCAGTATTTT.

The chain couples TRBV19 to TRBJ2-1; perhaps TRBD1 as D (6 bases). V lost 6 bases, J lost 8 bases, and 20 bases lay in between. Per germline, CDR1 LNHDA and CDR2 SQIVND (reference sequence). The CDR3 extends over 15 amino acids. The CDR3 spells CASSLLGGSSDEQFF. The CDR3 DNA reads TGTGCCAGTAGCTTACTTGGGGGCTCGTCGGATGAGCAGTTCTTC.

The gene calls are TRBV6-5 and TRBJ2-7; D gene unclear. The CDR3 runs to 14 residues. Germline V gene sequence: CDR1 MNHEY, CDR2 SVGAGI. The V end lost 2 bases, the J end lost 3 bases, and 11 bases lay between the germline ends. The CDR3 is CASSYKRTGYEQYF. CDR3 coding DNA: TGTGCCAGCAGTTACAAAAGGACGGGCTACGAGCAGTACTTC.

V usage is TRBV15 and J usage is TRBJ2-1, with 13 bases matching TRBD2. This CDR3 is built from 16 residues. CDR1 is LNHNV and CDR2 is YYDKDF in the germline V gene (reference sequence). V shed 4 bases and J 3 bases; nucleotides not matched to a gene: 3. In DNA, the CDR3 is TGTGCCACCAGCATAAGACTAGCGGGAGGCTACAATGAGCAGTTCTTC. Residues: CATSIRLAGGYNEQFF. Full variable domain (outside the CDR3, taken from reference TRBV15 and TRBJ2-1): DAMVIQNPRYQVTQFGKPVTLSCSQTLNHNVMYWYQQKSSQAPKLLFHYYDKDFNNEADTPDNFQSRRPNTSFCFLDIRSPGLGDTAMYLCATSIRLAGGYNEQFFGPGTRLTVL.